This T cell receptor beta chain was found in a study of shared clonotypes between healthy human individuals. Study-wide results and limits: Memory subsets had estimated richness that was generally smaller than that of naive subsets. The sharing of 4.5% to 5.5% of naive CD4 clonotypes was seen across several donors.

The protocol was immunoSEQ multiplex PCR, while the TCRdb copy is restricted to in-frame clones and leaves out a portion. In the table there are about 1 million clones, about three quarters of which are singletons. This clone was detected only a few times. No antigen is known for it. In the same sample, other DNA sequences code for this CDR3. V gave up 3 bases and J gave up 4 bases, with 4 bases separating them. The CDR3 sequence is 11 residues long. Germline CDR1 reads WNHNN; CDR2 reads SYGVQD (reference sequence). The TCR sequence derives from a man younger than 35 in good health. The chain joins TRBV10-1 to TRBJ2-7; D gene unclear. What was sequenced was memory CD4+ T cells sorted from blood. Noted subset: CD45RA-negative fraction. The CDR3 is CASSDGYEQYF. Here the CDR3 DNA reads TGCGCCAGCAGTGATGGTTACGAGCAGTACTTC.